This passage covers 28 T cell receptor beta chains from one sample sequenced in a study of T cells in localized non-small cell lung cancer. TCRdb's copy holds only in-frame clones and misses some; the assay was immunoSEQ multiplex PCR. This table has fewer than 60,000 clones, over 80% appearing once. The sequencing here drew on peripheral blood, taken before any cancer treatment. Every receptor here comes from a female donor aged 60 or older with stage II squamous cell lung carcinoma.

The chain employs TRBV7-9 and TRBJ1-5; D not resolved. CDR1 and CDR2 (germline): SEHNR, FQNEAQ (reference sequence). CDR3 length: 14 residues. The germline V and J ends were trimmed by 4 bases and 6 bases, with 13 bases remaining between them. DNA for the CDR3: TGTGCCAGCAGCTCGTCAGGACCCGGTCAGCCCCAGCATTTT. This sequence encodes CASSSSGPGQPQHF.

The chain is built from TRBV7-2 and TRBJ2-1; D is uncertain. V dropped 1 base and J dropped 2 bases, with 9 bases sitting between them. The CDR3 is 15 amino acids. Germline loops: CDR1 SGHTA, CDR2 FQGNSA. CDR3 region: CASSLVRAAYNEQFF. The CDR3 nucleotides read TGTGCCAGCAGCTTAGTTCGGGCCGCCTACAATGAGCAGTTCTTC. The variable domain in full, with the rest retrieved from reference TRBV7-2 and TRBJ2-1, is GAGVSQSPSNKVTEKGKDVELRCDPISGHTALYWYRQSLGQGLEFLIYFQGNSAPDKSGLPSDRFSAERTGGSVSTLTIQRTQQEDSAVYLCASSLVRAAYNEQFFGPGTRLTVL.

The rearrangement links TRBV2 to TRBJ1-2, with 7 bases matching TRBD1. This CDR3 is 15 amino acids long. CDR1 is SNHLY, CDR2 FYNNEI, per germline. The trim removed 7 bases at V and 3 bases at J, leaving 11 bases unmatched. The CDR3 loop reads CASTRPTGIYYGYTF. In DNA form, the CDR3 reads TGTGCCAGCACCCGACCGACAGGGATCTACTATGGCTACACCTTC.

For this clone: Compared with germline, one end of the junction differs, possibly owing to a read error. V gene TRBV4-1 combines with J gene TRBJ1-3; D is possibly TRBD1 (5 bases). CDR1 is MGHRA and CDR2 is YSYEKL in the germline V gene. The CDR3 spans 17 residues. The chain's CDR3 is CASSPKQPGPGGDTIYF. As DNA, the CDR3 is TGCGCCAGCAGCCCGAAGCAACCGGGACCCGGTGGAGACACCATATATTTT.

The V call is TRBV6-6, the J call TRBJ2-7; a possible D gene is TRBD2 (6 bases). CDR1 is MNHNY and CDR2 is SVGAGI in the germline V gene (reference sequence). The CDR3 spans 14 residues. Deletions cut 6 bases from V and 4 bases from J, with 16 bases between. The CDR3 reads CASRPGLGPYEQYF. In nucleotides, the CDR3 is TGTGCCAGCAGGCCGGGACTTGGGCCGTACGAGCAGTACTTC.

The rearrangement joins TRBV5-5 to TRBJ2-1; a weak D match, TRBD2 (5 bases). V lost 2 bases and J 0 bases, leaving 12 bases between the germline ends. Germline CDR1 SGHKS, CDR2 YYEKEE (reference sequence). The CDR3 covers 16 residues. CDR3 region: CASSFGTGVSYNEQFF. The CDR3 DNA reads TGTGCCAGCAGCTTCGGTACCGGGGTCTCCTACAATGAGCAGTTCTTC.

CDR3 protein: CASSMDRPSTDTQYF. The CDR3 DNA reads TGTGCCAGTAGTATGGACAGACCTAGCACAGATACGCAGTATTTT. This chain uses TRBV19 with TRBJ2-3; possibly TRBD1 for D (6 bases). The CDR3 contains 15 residues. V lost 3 bases to trimming and J lost 0 bases, with 10 bases between them. Germline V gene sequence: CDR1 LNHDA, CDR2 SQIVND (reference sequence). The entire variable domain, with the rest obtained from reference TRBV19 and TRBJ2-3, is as follows: DGGITQSPKYLFRKEGQNVTLSCEQNLNHDAMYWYRQDPGQGLRLIYYSQIVNDFQKGDIAEGYSVSREKKESFPLTVTSAQKNPTAFYLCASSMDRPSTDTQYFGPGTRLTVL.

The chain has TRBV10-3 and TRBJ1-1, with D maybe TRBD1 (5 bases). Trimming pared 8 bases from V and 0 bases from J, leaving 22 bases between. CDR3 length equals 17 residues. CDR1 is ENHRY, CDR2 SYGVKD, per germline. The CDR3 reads CAIRGGLSGQMNTEAFF. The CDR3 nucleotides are TGTGCCATCCGTGGGGGGTTGAGTGGGCAGATGAACACTGAAGCTTTCTTT.

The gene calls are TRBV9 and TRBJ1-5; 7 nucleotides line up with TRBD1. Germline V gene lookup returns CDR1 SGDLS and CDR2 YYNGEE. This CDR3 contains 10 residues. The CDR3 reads CYGTDQPQHF. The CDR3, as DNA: TGTTATGGGACAGATCAGCCCCAGCATTTT.

The CDR3 bases are TGTGCCAGCAGCCAAGACATGGTCAGGACTGAAGCTTTCTTT. Amino acids: CASSQDMVRTEAFF. J is TRBJ1-1 and V is TRBV4-2; no firm D call. Germline V gene lookup returns CDR1 LGHNA and CDR2 YNFKEQ. The germline V and J ends were trimmed by 0 bases and 5 bases, with 10 bases remaining between them. The CDR3 is 14 amino acids.

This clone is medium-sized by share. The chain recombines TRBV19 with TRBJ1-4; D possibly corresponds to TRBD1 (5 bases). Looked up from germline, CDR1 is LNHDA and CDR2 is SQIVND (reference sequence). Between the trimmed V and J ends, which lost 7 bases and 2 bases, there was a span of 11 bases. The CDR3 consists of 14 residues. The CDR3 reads CASTPQVTNEKLFF. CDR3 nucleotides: TGTGCCAGTACCCCACAGGTTACTAATGAAAAACTGTTTTTT.

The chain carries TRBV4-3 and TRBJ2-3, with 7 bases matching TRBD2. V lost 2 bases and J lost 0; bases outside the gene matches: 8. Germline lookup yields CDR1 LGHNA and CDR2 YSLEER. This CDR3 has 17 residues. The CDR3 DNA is TGCGCCAGCAGCCAAAGCGGATGGGGGGGAAGCACAGATACGCAGTATTTT. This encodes CASSQSGWGGSTDTQYF.

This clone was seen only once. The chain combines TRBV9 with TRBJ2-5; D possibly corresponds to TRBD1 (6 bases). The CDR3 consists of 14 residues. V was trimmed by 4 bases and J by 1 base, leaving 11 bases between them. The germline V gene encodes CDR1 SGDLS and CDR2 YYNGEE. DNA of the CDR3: TGTGCCAGCAGCCCCGGACAGCTCCAAGAGACCCAGTACTTC. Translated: CASSPGQLQETQYF.

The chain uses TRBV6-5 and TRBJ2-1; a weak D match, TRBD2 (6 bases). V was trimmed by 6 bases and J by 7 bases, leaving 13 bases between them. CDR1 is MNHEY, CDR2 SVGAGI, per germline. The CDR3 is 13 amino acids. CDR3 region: CASSDGEVNEQFF. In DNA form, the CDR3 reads TGTGCCAGCAGCGACGGGGAGGTGAATGAGCAGTTCTTC.

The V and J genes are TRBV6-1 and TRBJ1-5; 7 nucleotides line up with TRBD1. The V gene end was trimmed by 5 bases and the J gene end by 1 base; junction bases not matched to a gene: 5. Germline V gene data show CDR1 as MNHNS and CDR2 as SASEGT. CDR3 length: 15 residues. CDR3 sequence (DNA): TGTGCCAGCAGTTCCGGGACAGCCAGCAATCAGCCCCAGCATTTT. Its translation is CASSSGTASNQPQHF.

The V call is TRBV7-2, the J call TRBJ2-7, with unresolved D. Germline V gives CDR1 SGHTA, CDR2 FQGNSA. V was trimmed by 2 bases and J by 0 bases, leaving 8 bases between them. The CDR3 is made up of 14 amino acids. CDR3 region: CASSLFDTSYEQYF. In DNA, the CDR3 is TGTGCCAGCAGCTTATTCGACACCTCCTACGAGCAGTACTTC. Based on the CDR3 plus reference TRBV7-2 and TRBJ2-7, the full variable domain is GAGVSQSPSNKVTEKGKDVELRCDPISGHTALYWYRQSLGQGLEFLIYFQGNSAPDKSGLPSDRFSAERTGGSVSTLTIQRTQQEDSAVYLCASSLFDTSYEQYFGPGTRLTVT.

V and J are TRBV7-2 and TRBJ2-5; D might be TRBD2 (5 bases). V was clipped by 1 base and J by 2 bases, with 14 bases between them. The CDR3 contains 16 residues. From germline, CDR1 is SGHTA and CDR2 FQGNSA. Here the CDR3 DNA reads TGTGCCAGCAGCTTAGGGTCTAGCCGCACTCAAGAGACCCAGTACTTC. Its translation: CASSLGSSRTQETQYF.

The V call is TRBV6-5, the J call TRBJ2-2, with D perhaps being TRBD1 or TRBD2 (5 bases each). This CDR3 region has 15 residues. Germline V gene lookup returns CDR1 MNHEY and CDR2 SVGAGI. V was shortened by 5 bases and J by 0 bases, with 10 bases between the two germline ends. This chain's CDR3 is CASSPGTTNTGELFF. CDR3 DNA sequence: TGTGCCAGCAGTCCCGGGACGACGAACACCGGGGAGCTGTTTTTT.

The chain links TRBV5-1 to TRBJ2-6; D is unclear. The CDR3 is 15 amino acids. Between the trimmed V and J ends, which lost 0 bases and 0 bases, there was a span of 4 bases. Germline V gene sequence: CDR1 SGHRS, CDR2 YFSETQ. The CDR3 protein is CASSLGGSGANVLTF. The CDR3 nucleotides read TGCGCCAGCAGCTTGGGAGGCTCTGGGGCCAACGTCCTGACTTTC.

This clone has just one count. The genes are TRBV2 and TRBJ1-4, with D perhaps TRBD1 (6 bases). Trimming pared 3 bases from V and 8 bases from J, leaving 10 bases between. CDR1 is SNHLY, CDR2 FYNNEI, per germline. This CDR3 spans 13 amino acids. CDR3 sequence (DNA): TGTGCCAGCAGTGATTCCACAGGGGAAAAACTGTTTTTT. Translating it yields CASSDSTGEKLFF.

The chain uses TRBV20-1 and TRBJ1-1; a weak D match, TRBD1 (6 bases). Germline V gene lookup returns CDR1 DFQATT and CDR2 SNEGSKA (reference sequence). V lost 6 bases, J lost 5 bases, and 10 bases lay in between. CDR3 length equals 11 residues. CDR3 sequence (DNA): TGCAGTGCCGAGGGGGTAACTGAAGCTTTCTTT. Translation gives CSAEGVTEAFF.

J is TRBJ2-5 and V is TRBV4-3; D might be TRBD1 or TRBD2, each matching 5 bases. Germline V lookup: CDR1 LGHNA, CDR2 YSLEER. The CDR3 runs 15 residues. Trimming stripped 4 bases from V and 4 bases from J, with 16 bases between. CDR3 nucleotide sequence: TGCGCCAGCAGCCCCACCCCCCGGGGCGGAGAGACCCAGTACTTC. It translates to CASSPTPRGGETQYF.

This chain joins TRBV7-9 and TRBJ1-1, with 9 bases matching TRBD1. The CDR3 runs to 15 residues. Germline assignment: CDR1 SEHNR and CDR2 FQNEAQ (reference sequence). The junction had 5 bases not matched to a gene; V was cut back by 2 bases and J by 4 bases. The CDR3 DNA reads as TGTGCCAGCAGCTTACAGAAGGGACAGGGCACTGAAGCTTTCTTT. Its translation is CASSLQKGQGTEAFF.

The CDR3 DNA is TGTGCCAGCAGCGCTAGCGGGAGCTCCTACAATGAGCAGTTCTTC. As protein: CASSASGSSYNEQFF. The chain carries TRBV9 and TRBJ2-1; 10 bases align to TRBD2. With V trimmed by 3 bases and J by 0 bases, 0 bases remained unmatched. CDR1 is SGDLS, CDR2 YYNGEE, per germline. The CDR3 runs to 15 residues.

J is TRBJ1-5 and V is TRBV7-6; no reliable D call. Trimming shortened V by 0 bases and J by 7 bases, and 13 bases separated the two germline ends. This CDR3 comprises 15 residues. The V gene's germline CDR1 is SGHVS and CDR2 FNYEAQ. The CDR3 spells CASSLARGIGQPQHF. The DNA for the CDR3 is TGTGCCAGCAGCTTAGCGCGGGGTATTGGCCAGCCCCAGCATTTT.

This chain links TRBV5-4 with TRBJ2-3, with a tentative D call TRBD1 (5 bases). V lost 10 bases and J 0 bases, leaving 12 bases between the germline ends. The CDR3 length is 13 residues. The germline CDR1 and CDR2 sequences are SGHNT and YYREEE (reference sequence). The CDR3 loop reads CAGQGSSTDTQYF. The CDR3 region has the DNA TGTGCCGGCCAGGGATCTAGCACAGATACGCAGTATTTT.

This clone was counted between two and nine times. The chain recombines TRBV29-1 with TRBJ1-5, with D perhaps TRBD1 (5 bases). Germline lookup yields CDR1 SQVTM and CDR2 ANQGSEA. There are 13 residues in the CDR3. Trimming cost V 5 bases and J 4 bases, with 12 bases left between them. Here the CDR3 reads CSVRAGGNQPQHF. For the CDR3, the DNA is TGCAGCGTTCGAGCCGGGGGGAATCAGCCCCAGCATTTT.

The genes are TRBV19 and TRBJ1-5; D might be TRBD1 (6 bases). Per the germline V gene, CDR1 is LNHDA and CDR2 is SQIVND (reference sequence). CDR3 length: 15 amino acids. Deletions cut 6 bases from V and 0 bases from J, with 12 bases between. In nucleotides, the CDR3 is TGTGCCAGTAGAGTGACAGGATATAGCAATCAGCCCCAGCATTTT. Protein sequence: CASRVTGYSNQPQHF.